Below, 25 T cell receptor beta chains from the same sample are listed, as sequenced in a study of T cell repertoires in cytomegalovirus infection. Each CDR3 protein is one row after TCRdb ran MiXCR on the reads. This table holds about 680,000 distinct CDR3 sequences, approximately 25% found once. Sequencing was carried out using CD8+ T cells from PBMCs. All receptors derive from a human donor in good health (CMV status not recorded). Some clones in this sample may be carry-over from other donors' samples.

This clonotype has a count of ten or more. The V call is TRBV7-2, the J call TRBJ1-2; D remains ambiguous. V shed 0 bases and J shed 8 bases, with 16 bases lying between them. This CDR3 has 15 residues. CDR1 and CDR2 (germline): SGHTA, FQGNSA. For the CDR3, the DNA is TGTGCCAGCAGCTTAGCGAGGTTCGGCTATTACGGCTACACCTTC. This sequence encodes CASSLARFGYYGYTF. The full variable domain, its missing parts supplied by reference TRBV7-2 and TRBJ1-2, is GAGVSQSPSNKVTEKGKDVELRCDPISGHTALYWYRQSLGQGLEFLIYFQGNSAPDKSGLPSDRFSAERTGGSVSTLTIQRTQQEDSAVYLCASSLARFGYYGYTFGSGTRLTVV.

This clonotype occurred a few times. The chain uses TRBV29-1 and TRBJ1-1; D is ambiguous. Germline V CDR1 and CDR2: SQVTM, ANQGSEA. The CDR3 is 15 residues long. The V gene lost 1 base and the J gene lost 4 bases, with 16 bases spanning the gap. The CDR3 loop is CSVEVYRQASTEAFF. In nucleotides, the CDR3 is TGCAGCGTTGAAGTGTATCGCCAGGCGAGCACTGAAGCTTTCTTT.

This clonotype was seen many times. This sequence joins TRBV7-2 and TRBJ1-5; D possibly corresponds to TRBD1 (5 bases). V lost 3 bases and J lost 6, with 12 bases in between. The germline V gene encodes CDR1 SGHTA and CDR2 FQGNSA. The CDR3 runs 14 residues. The CDR3 DNA reads TGTGCCAGCAGCTTGTATTTGAGGGGTCAGCCCCAGCATTTT. Protein product: CASSLYLRGQPQHF.

The chain combines TRBV2 with TRBJ1-1, with D possibly TRBD1 on 5 matching bases. CDR1 and CDR2 from the germline V gene are SNHLY and FYNNEI. The ends were cut back, 2 bases at V and 5 bases at J, with 24 bases in the middle. The CDR3 sequence is 18 residues long. CDR3 DNA: TGTGCCAGCAGTGAAAACCCTCCTTTACATGTGGAGGGGACTGAAGCTTTCTTT. Protein: CASSENPPLHVEGTEAFF.

J is TRBJ2-3 and V is TRBV5-5; D is unresolved. The CDR3 extends over 14 amino acids. Trimming took 0 bases from V and 2 from J, leaving 7 bases between them. Germline lookup yields CDR1 SGHKS and CDR2 YYEKEE (reference sequence). Written as DNA, the CDR3 is TGTGCCAGCAGCTTGGAGAGTTTCACAGATACGCAGTATTTT. This codes for CASSLESFTDTQYF. Complete variable domain (other parts from reference TRBV5-5 and TRBJ2-3): DAGVTQSPTHLIKTRGQQVTLRCSPISGHKSVSWYQQVLGQGPQFIFQYYEKEERGRGNFPDRFSARQFPNYSSELNVNALLLGDSALYLCASSLESFTDTQYFGPGTRLTVL.

This clonotype has a count of ten or more. The rearrangement links TRBV7-8 to TRBJ2-2; D ambiguous. The CDR3 length is 15 residues. Trimming cost V 2 bases and J 4 bases, with 11 bases left between them. Germline values: CDR1 SGHVS, CDR2 FQNEAQ. CDR3 residues: CASSLSFGPTGELFF. The CDR3 DNA reads as TGTGCCAGCAGCTTAAGTTTCGGACCCACCGGGGAGCTGTTTTTT.

Of note for this clonotype: Since a much larger clone is just one base distant, this may be a read error. This chain connects TRBV12-3 or TRBV12-4 to TRBJ2-7, with D perhaps matching TRBD1 (5 bases). The V end was cut by 9 bases, the J end by 5 bases, with 17 bases between. This CDR3 region has 13 residues. CDR3: CARSAGSWNEQYV. CDR3 coding DNA: TGTGCCAGGAGCGCAGGGTCGTGGAACGAGCAGTACGTC.

The gene calls are TRBV29-1 and TRBJ2-3; possible D gene TRBD2, 7 bases. CDR3 length: 16 residues. The germline CDR1 and CDR2 sequences are SQVTM and ANQGSEA. CDR3 bases: TGCAGTTCTGCAGCTCCGGCCGGGGGGCCGACAGATACGCAGTATTTT. Translation gives CSSAAPAGGPTDTQYF.

The V gene is TRBV5-8, the J gene TRBJ2-5, with TRBD1 matching 12 bases. The V gene end was trimmed by 5 bases and the J gene end by 5 bases; junction bases not matched to a gene: 7. The CDR3 sequence is 15 residues long. Germline V gene data show CDR1 as SGHTS and CDR2 as YDEGEE. CDR3 nucleotide sequence: TGTGCCAGCAGACCCGGGACAGGGGGCCGGGAGACCCAGTACTTC. Translated: CASRPGTGGRETQYF.

Only a few counts were recorded for this clonotype. The chain has TRBV19 and TRBJ2-7; 8 bases line up with TRBD1. This CDR3 has 15 residues. V gave up 1 base and J gave up 2 bases; unmatched junction bases: 4. The germline V gene has CDR1 LNHDA and CDR2 SQIVND (reference sequence). The CDR3 sequence is CASSIVTGGTYEQYF. CDR3 bases: TGTGCCAGTAGTATAGTCACAGGGGGAACCTACGAGCAGTACTTC.

This clonotype was detected only a few times. V usage is TRBV25-1 and J usage is TRBJ2-3; D might be TRBD1 or TRBD2, each matching 5 bases. V lost 5 bases, J lost 5 bases, and 14 bases lay in between. This CDR3 is 14 amino acids long. The germline V gene encodes CDR1 MGHDK and CDR2 SYGVNS. CDR3 residues: CASSWDGRLDTQYF. CDR3 nucleotides: TGTGCCAGCAGTTGGGACGGGCGGCTAGATACGCAGTATTTT.

On this clonotype: A single base separates this from a much larger clone, so it may be a read error. This rearrangement joins TRBV6-6 to TRBJ2-1; TRBD2 matches at 10 bases. The length of the CDR3 is 15 residues. Germline V CDR1 and CDR2: MNHNY, SVGAGI (reference sequence). With 2 bases clipped from V and 2 bases from J, the junction kept 0 bases outside the gene matches. The DNA of the CDR3 is TGTGCCAGCAGTTACGGACTAGCGGCCTACAATGAGCAGTTCTTC. This translates into CASSYGLAAYNEQFF.

This clonotype was observed at least ten times. This sequence joins TRBV7-9 and TRBJ1-2, with 8 bases lining up with TRBD1. Germline assignment: CDR1 SEHNR and CDR2 FQNEAQ (reference sequence). The CDR3 runs to 11 residues. V trimming: 6 bases; J trimming: 6 bases; junction bases outside the gene matches: 0. The CDR3 DNA follows: TGTGCCAGCAGGGACAGGGATGGCTACACCTTC. It encodes CASRDRDGYTF. The entire variable domain, with the rest obtained from reference TRBV7-9 and TRBJ1-2, is as follows: DTGVSQNPRHKITKRGQNVTFRCDPISEHNRLYWYRQTLGQGPEFLTYFQNEAQLEKSRLLSDRFSAERPKGSFSTLEIQRTEQGDSAMYLCASRDRDGYTFGSGTRLTVV.

Concerning this clonotype: Since a much larger clone is just one base distant, this may be a read error. The chain has TRBV28 and TRBJ2-1, with TRBD2 matching over 13 bases. Germline V gives CDR1 MDHEN, CDR2 SYDVKM. The CDR3 consists of 16 residues. The CDR3 spells CASSLGLAGDPGEQIF. In nucleotides, the CDR3 is TGTGCCAGCAGTTTAGGACTAGCGGGGGACCCTGGTGAGCAGATCTTC.

The CDR3 here is CASSIQRGLAKNIQYF. In DNA, the CDR3 is TGTGCCAGTAGTATACAGCGGGGTCTAGCCAAAAACATTCAGTACTTC. The genes are TRBV19 and TRBJ2-4, with TRBD2 matching over 7 bases. From germline, CDR1 is LNHDA and CDR2 SQIVND (reference sequence). The CDR3 consists of 16 residues. Trimming removed 2 bases from V and 0 bases from J; junction bases left unmatched: 4. The variable domain in full, completed from reference TRBV19 and TRBJ2-4, reads DGGITQSPKYLFRKEGQNVTLSCEQNLNHDAMYWYRQDPGQGLRLIYYSQIVNDFQKGDIAEGYSVSREKKESFPLTVTSAQKNPTAFYLCASSIQRGLAKNIQYFGAGTRLSVL.

This clonotype was seen at least ten times. The gene calls are TRBV7-2 and TRBJ2-3, with a weak D call TRBD2 (7 bases). The germline CDR1 and CDR2 sequences are SGHTA and FQGNSA. V lost 1 base to trimming and J lost 5 bases, with 13 bases between them. This CDR3 has 15 residues. CDR3 amino acids: CASSLGGGAGDTQYF. The CDR3 DNA sequence: TGTGCCAGCAGCTTAGGTGGGGGGGCAGGAGATACGCAGTATTTT.

The chain is built from TRBV4-3 and TRBJ2-5; 11 bases align to TRBD1. Unmatched junction bases numbered 8, after V lost 0 bases and J lost 5 bases. The length of the CDR3 is 17 residues. CDR1 LGHNA and CDR2 YSLEER come from the germline V gene. CDR3 in DNA: TGCGCCAGCAGCCAAGATCCCGCTGGGACAGGGGGGGAGACCCAGTACTTC. Translating gives CASSQDPAGTGGETQYF.

The chain combines TRBV20-1 with TRBJ2-5, with 9 bases that match TRBD2. Germline CDR1 is DFQATT and CDR2 is SNEGSKA (reference sequence). The junction had 16 bases not matched to a gene; V was cut back by 1 base and J by 7 bases. CDR3 length equals 17 residues. CDR3 protein: CSARVSSGAYPSATQYF. The DNA of the CDR3 is TGCAGTGCTAGAGTTTCTAGCGGGGCATACCCCTCAGCGACCCAGTACTTC.

This clonotype was found many times. This chain connects TRBV4-1 to TRBJ2-2, with D uncertain. The CDR3 is 16 residues long. The ends were cut back, 1 base at V and 2 bases at J, with 11 bases in the middle. Germline V gene lookup returns CDR1 MGHRA and CDR2 YSYEKL. For the CDR3, the DNA is TGCGCCAGCAGCCAAGTTATACAGATCAACACCGGGGAGCTGTTTTTT. Translating gives CASSQVIQINTGELFF.

There are many counts of this clonotype. An end of the junction does not agree with germline; a read error may underlie this. V is TRBV7-8 and J is TRBJ2-5; a possible D gene is TRBD2 (11 bases). This CDR3 has 15 amino acids. CDR1 is SGHVS and CDR2 is FQNEAQ in the germline V gene. In nucleotides, the CDR3 is TGTGCCAGCAGCCTAGCGGGGGGACAGGGGGAGACCCAGTACTTC. It specifies CASSLAGGQGETQYF.

This chain uses TRBV20-1 with TRBJ1-1; no definite D call. Germline CDR1 and CDR2: DFQATT and SNEGSKA (reference sequence). The V end was cut by 6 bases, the J end by 3 bases, with 20 bases between. The CDR3 contains 15 residues. The CDR3 protein is CSASHPRGRDTEAFF. The CDR3 DNA sequence: TGCAGTGCATCCCACCCCCGGGGTAGGGACACTGAAGCTTTCTTT.

The chain employs TRBV12-3 or TRBV12-4 and TRBJ2-7; D unclear. The CDR3 loop spans 13 amino acids. V shed 5 bases and J shed 3 bases, with 11 bases lying between them. CDR3 bases: TGTGCCAGCAGTCCGAGCCTCTTCTACGAGCAGTACGTC. This gives the protein CASSPSLFYEQYV.

In regard to this clonotype: A much larger clone lies a single base off, so this may be a read error. The rearrangement uses TRBV7-2 and TRBJ2-2, with D unclear. The CDR3 is 10 residues long. Germline lookup yields CDR1 SGHTA and CDR2 FQGNSA. CDR3 residues: CVSSFGELFF. The CDR3 DNA reads as TGTGTCAGCAGCTTCGGGGAGCTGTTTTTT.

This clonotype was detected ten times or more. This chain connects TRBV7-8 to TRBJ2-1, with TRBD1 matching over 9 bases. The ends lost 5 bases at V and 3 bases at J; junction bases unmatched: 5. The CDR3 is made up of 15 amino acids. Looked up from germline, CDR1 is SGHVS and CDR2 is FQNEAQ. Here the CDR3 reads CASSLGTGHYNEQFF. In DNA form, the CDR3 reads TGTGCCAGCAGCCTCGGGACAGGGCACTACAATGAGCAGTTCTTC.

Concerning this clonotype itself: A much larger clone is a single base away; this may be a read error. The genes are TRBV7-9 and TRBJ2-1; D unclear. Germline CDR1 is SEHNR and CDR2 is FQNEAQ (reference sequence). This CDR3 contains 16 residues. The CDR3 protein is CANSRLSDYSYNEQFF. The CDR3 bases are TGTGCCAACAGCCGACTGAGCGATTACTCCTACAATGAGCAGTTCTTC.